A selection of T cell receptor beta chains follows, all from one sample in a study of Graves' ophthalmopathy and Graves' hyperthyroidism. TCRdb ran MiXCR on the multiplex PCR reads and lists one entry per CDR3 protein. The sample holds around 660,000 distinct CDR3 sequences; approximately 39% are singletons and the top ten take more than 2.5%. Sequencing used peripheral blood. The receptors derive from an adult man with Graves' ophthalmopathy. The CDR3 runs from the conserved cysteine through the conserved F or W. D genes are given only for firm matches. A row's size may be missing; if present it is once, few, many or a size class.

DNA | CDR3 | size | J | D | V
TGTGCCAGCATTAGAACAGGGAACACTGAAGCTTTCTTT | CASIRTGNTEAFF | few | TRBJ1-1 | - | TRBV6-6
TGTGCCAGCAGTTACTCGGGCGGGGCGGGAAACACCATATATTTT | CASSYSGGAGNTIYF | many | TRBJ1-3 | - | TRBV6-6
TGTGCCAGCAGTGAATCTAGCCTCGGGGGAGAGACCCAGTACTTC | CASSESSLGGETQYF | many | TRBJ2-5 | - | TRBV2
TGTGCCAGCAGTGAAGGTTCACCCCTCCACTTT | CASSEGSPLHF | many | TRBJ1-6 | - | TRBV2
TGCAGCGTTGGGGGACACGTGAACACTGAAGCTTTCTTT | CSVGGHVNTEAFF | many | TRBJ1-1 | - | TRBV29-1
TGTGCCAGCAGTTTGCGGACAGGGCCTGGTCAGCCCCAGCATTTT | CASSLRTGPGQPQHF | - | TRBJ1-5 | TRBD1 | TRBV27
TGTGCCATCAGAGGACAGGGAAAGGGCGATGAGCAGTTCTTC | CAIRGQGKGDEQFF | - | TRBJ2-1 | TRBD1 | TRBV10-3
TGTGCCAGCAGCCTCGGGGGAGCTTATGGCTACACCTTC | CASSLGGAYGYTF | many | TRBJ1-2 | - | TRBV14
TGTGCCAGTAGTATCCCCAGGGGTCATGTACGGAACACTGAAGCTTTCTTT | CASSIPRGHVRNTEAFF | few | TRBJ1-1 | - | TRBV19
TGCGCCAGCAGCCACGAGGGGTGGGCGAGGGAGCTGTTTTTT | CASSHEGWARELFF | - | TRBJ2-2 | - | TRBV4-3
TGTGCCAGCAGTGAAGTGATAACTTACGAGCAGTACTTC | CASSEVITYEQYF | few | TRBJ2-7 | - | TRBV6-1
TGTGCCAGCACCGCGTCGGGGTGGGGCCAAGAGACCCAGTACTTC | CASTASGWGQETQYF | many | TRBJ2-5 | - | TRBV7-2
TGCAGTGCTAATACAGCATTAGGAAACTATGGCTACACCTTC | CSANTALGNYGYTF | many | TRBJ1-2 | - | TRBV20-1
TGTGCCACCACTGGGGTCCCACCGAGGCAGCCCCAGCATTTT | CATTGVPPRQPQHF | - | TRBJ1-5 | - | TRBV24-1
TGTGCCACCAGTGCTTTGGATAGCAATCAGCCCCAGCATTTT | CATSALDSNQPQHF | many | TRBJ1-5 | - | TRBV24-1
TGTGCCAGCAGCTCCCCGGGACAGGGGGCTAGATATAGCAATCAGCCCCAGCATTTT | CASSSPGQGARYSNQPQHF | - | TRBJ1-5 | TRBD1 | TRBV5-5
TGTGCCAGCAGCCAGACAGGTGGGGGTGGCGAGACCCAGTACTTC | CASSQTGGGGETQYF | few | TRBJ2-5 | - | TRBV2
TGTGCCAGCAGTTACTTGGCTAGCGAGAGCTACGAGCAGTACTTC | CASSYLASESYEQYF | - | TRBJ2-7 | - | TRBV6-6
TGTGCCACCAATTCGGACGGGAGACAGCCCCAGCATTTT | CATNSDGRQPQHF | - | TRBJ1-5 | - | TRBV24-1
TGCAGCGTTGTGACTAGCGGAAGCACAGATACGCAGTATTTT | CSVVTSGSTDTQYF | many | TRBJ2-3 | TRBD2 | TRBV29-1
TGTGCCAGCAGAAATCCGGGACAGCAGTATAATTCACCCCTCCACTTT | CASRNPGQQYNSPLHF | few | TRBJ1-6 | TRBD1 | TRBV6-4
TGTGCCAGTAGTGTGGGGTGGCAGCCCCAGCATTTT | CASSVGWQPQHF | many | TRBJ1-5 | - | TRBV19
TGTGCCAGCAGTTACTCAAAACCGGGACCCTACGAGCAGTACTTC | CASSYSKPGPYEQYF | few | TRBJ2-7 | - | TRBV2
TGTGCCAGCAGCCCCGGAGACCCGAGGGACGGCGAGCAGTACTTC | CASSPGDPRDGEQYF | many | TRBJ2-7 | - | TRBV7-2
TGTGCCATCAGTGAGTCTTCTGGGGGCTCACCCCTCCACTTT | CAISESSGGSPLHF | - | TRBJ1-6 | - | TRBV10-3
TGTGCCAGCAGCCTGCAGGGACTTGGATACGAGCAGTACTTC | CASSLQGLGYEQYF | - | TRBJ2-7 | - | TRBV7-3